These 15 T cell receptor beta chains were sequenced from one sample in a study of siplizumab effects on memory and regulatory T cells. The assay was immunoSEQ multiplex PCR, and TCRdb's table has in-frame clones only and misses some. The sample holds approximately 98,000 clones, about 93% seen once. The sequencing input was non-Treg CD4+ T cells sorted from blood. These receptors came from a human donor in good health.

The chain couples TRBV28 to TRBJ1-2; D is undetermined. This CDR3 has 12 amino acids. Germline V gene lookup returns CDR1 MDHEN and CDR2 SYDVKM. V lost 2 bases, J lost 2 bases, and 3 bases lay in between. Written as DNA, the CDR3 is TGTGCCAGCAGTTTAGGGAACTATGGCTACACCTTC. Translation: CASSLGNYGYTF.

The chain carries TRBV11-2 and TRBJ2-2; TRBD1 or TRBD2 may be the D gene (6 bases each). V lost 3 bases to trimming and J lost 3 bases, with 17 bases between them. Germline lookup yields CDR1 SGHAT and CDR2 FQNNGV. This CDR3 has 17 residues. The DNA of the CDR3 is TGTGCCAGCAGCTTCCGCTCGGAGGGGGTGGACACCGGGGAGCTGTTTTTT. Its translation is CASSFRSEGVDTGELFF. Supplemented by reference TRBV11-2 and TRBJ2-2, the full variable domain reads EAGVAQSPRYKIIEKRQSVAFWCNPISGHATLYWYQQILGQGPKLLIQFQNNGVVDDSQLPKDRFSAERLKGVDSTLKIQPAKLEDSAVYLCASSFRSEGVDTGELFFGEGSRLTVL.

This chain links TRBV7-9 with TRBJ2-1, with D uncertain. From germline, CDR1 is SEHNR and CDR2 FQNEAQ (reference sequence). V lost 4 bases and J lost 0, with 19 bases in between. CDR3 length: 18 amino acids. The CDR3 DNA is TGTGCCAGCAGCTCCCCTTGGGATCTTCGAATCTCCTACAATGAGCAGTTCTTC. Its translation: CASSSPWDLRISYNEQFF.

This clone was observed a few times. The rearrangement joins TRBV19 to TRBJ2-7, with TRBD1 matching over 7 bases. The CDR3 covers 15 residues. In germline, CDR1 is LNHDA, CDR2 SQIVND (reference sequence). Trimming removed 4 bases from V and 5 bases from J; junction bases left unmatched: 11. The CDR3 sequence: CASSTPGQNLHEQYF. The CDR3 DNA follows: TGTGCCAGTAGTACCCCGGGACAGAATCTCCACGAGCAGTACTTC.

V is TRBV5-1 and J is TRBJ2-3; D tentatively fits TRBD1 or TRBD2 (5 bases each). The CDR3 has 15 amino acids. Trimming took 5 bases from V and 4 from J, leaving 17 bases between them. CDR1 is SGHRS, CDR2 YFSETQ, per germline. CDR3 bases: TGCGCCAGCAGTCGTTCTAGCTTGGGGGCAGATACGCAGTATTTT. This sequence encodes CASSRSSLGADTQYF.

The chain combines TRBV5-1 with TRBJ1-4; possible D gene TRBD1, 5 bases. CDR3 length equals 16 residues. Germline V gene sequence: CDR1 SGHRS, CDR2 YFSETQ. V lost 3 bases to trimming and J lost 0 bases, with 12 bases between them. This CDR3 reads CASSWGRGATNEKLFF. Here the CDR3 DNA reads TGCGCCAGCAGCTGGGGACGGGGGGCAACTAATGAAAAACTGTTTTTT.

The chain carries TRBV7-9 and TRBJ2-1, with D possibly TRBD2 on 9 matching bases. The germline V and J ends were trimmed by 1 base and 10 bases, with 26 bases remaining between them. This CDR3 is 18 amino acids long. Germline V CDR1 and CDR2: SEHNR, FQNEAQ (reference sequence). The DNA for the CDR3 is TGTGCCAGCAGCTTAGGGGACAGGCGTAGCGGGAGTATTCAGGAGCAGTTCTTC. Translation: CASSLGDRRSGSIQEQFF.

This clone was seen only a few times. The chain combines TRBV7-8 with TRBJ2-2, with D tentatively TRBD1 (6 bases). Germline V gene lookup returns CDR1 SGHVS and CDR2 FQNEAQ. This CDR3 has 15 residues. Trimming took 5 bases from V and 1 from J, leaving 11 bases between them. The CDR3 DNA is TGTGCCAGCAGCGCAGCGACAGGGAACACCGGGGAGCTGTTTTTT. Its translation is CASSAATGNTGELFF.

Details on this clone: Here the CDR3 omits its conserved ending phenylalanine or tryptophan, so a read error is the likely source. The genes are TRBV30 and TRBJ1-2; D call uncertain. This CDR3 has 10 amino acids. The V gene lost 4 bases and the J gene lost 7 bases, with 7 bases spanning the gap. Germline V gene lookup returns CDR1 GTSNPN and CDR2 SVGIG (reference sequence). The CDR3 spells CAWKKGGYTL. CDR3 DNA: TGTGCCTGGAAAAAGGGTGGCTACACCCTC.

This chain links TRBV10-1 with TRBJ2-6, with 11 bases fitting TRBD1. J was trimmed by 1 base and V by 6 bases; bases with no gene match: 5. This CDR3 has 17 residues. Germline-derived CDR1 and CDR2 are WNHNN and SYGVQD (reference sequence). The CDR3 nucleotides are TGCGCCAGCAGCGGTGGACAGGGGGCGTCTGGGGCCAACGTCCTGACTTTC. This sequence encodes CASSGGQGASGANVLTF.

The genes are TRBV2 and TRBJ2-5, with D possibly being TRBD1 (5 bases). V was cut by 3 bases and J by 9 bases, with 20 bases left in between. CDR3 length: 15 residues. Germline V gives CDR1 SNHLY, CDR2 FYNNEI. CDR3 sequence reads: CASSDPGIRAGAQYF. In nucleotides, the CDR3 is TGTGCCAGCAGTGATCCAGGGATTAGGGCTGGGGCCCAGTACTTC.

The chain combines TRBV7-3 with TRBJ1-1; TRBD1 might be the D (5 bases). Germline V gene lookup returns CDR1 SGHTA and CDR2 FQGTGA. The V end was cut by 1 base, the J end by 7 bases, with 10 bases between. The CDR3 runs to 13 residues. The CDR3 DNA follows: TGTGCCAGCAGCTTAAGGGGGGATGGTGAAGCTTTCTTT. It specifies CASSLRGDGEAFF.

This sequence joins TRBV6-1 and TRBJ2-1, with D uncertain. Deletions cut 9 bases from V and 6 bases from J, with 9 bases between. CDR3 length equals 11 residues. The V gene's germline CDR1 is MNHNS and CDR2 SASEGT. DNA for the CDR3: TGTGCCAGTAGATCAGCCAATGAGCAGTTCTTC. Protein product: CASRSANEQFF.

Points on this clone: Different DNA sequences within this sample yield the same CDR3. V gene TRBV10-3 combines with J gene TRBJ1-1, with unresolved D. Germline-derived CDR1 and CDR2 are ENHRY and SYGVKD. The CDR3 has 12 amino acids. V lost 2 bases and J lost 5, with 6 bases in between. The CDR3 region is CAISERGTEAFF. In DNA form, the CDR3 reads TGTGCCATCAGTGAGCGAGGGACTGAAGCTTTCTTT.

On this clone: Other DNA sequences of this sample code for an identical CDR3. CDR3 amino acids: CASSPYQETQYF. The CDR3 coding sequence is TGTGCCAGCTCACCTTACCAAGAGACCCAGTACTTC. V gene TRBV18 combines with J gene TRBJ2-5, with D unclear. The V and J ends lost 3 bases and 0 bases respectively, with 2 bases between them. CDR1 is KGHSH and CDR2 is LQKENI in the germline V gene. This CDR3 is 12 amino acids long.